A selection of T cell receptor beta chains follows, all from one sample in a study of blood T cell repertoires in COVID-19. Only in-frame clones appear in the TCRdb table, and some are missing; sequencing was by immunoSEQ multiplex PCR. The table lists some 170,000 clones, roughly four fifths of them singletons. The sample consisted of peripheral blood. The receptors originated from a man between 60 and 75 years old with active or convalescent COVID-19. Both conserved end residues are part of each CDR3. Each record gives: clone size, V gene, D gene, J gene, CDR3 protein, CDR3 DNA. D genes are given only for firm matches. Size is omitted from some rows. Given values are once, few, many or a class for expanded clones.

.	TRBV4-2	TRBD2	TRBJ2-5	CASSQEDPSGGAVETQYF	TGTGCCAGCAGCCAAGAAGATCCTAGCGGGGGGGCTGTAGAGACCCAGTACTTC
.	TRBV3-1/TRBV3-2	TRBD1	TRBJ1-2	CASSRRDRDGYTF	TGTGCCAGCAGCCGACGGGACAGGGACGGCTACACCTTC
.	TRBV4-1	.	TRBJ1-4	CASSQDRGQEDEKLFF	TGCGCCAGCAGCCAAGATAGAGGCCAGGAGGATGAAAAACTGTTTTTT
.	TRBV5-1	TRBD1	TRBJ1-2	CASSHRQGVDYGYTF	TGCGCCAGCAGCCACCGACAGGGGGTCGACTATGGCTACACCTTC
once	TRBV3-1/TRBV3-2	TRBD2	TRBJ2-6	CASSQAGGGANVLTF	TGTGCCAGCAGCCAAGCGGGGGGAGGGGCCAACGTCCTGACTTTC
few	TRBV12-5	.	TRBJ1-1	CASGRGLNTEAFF	TGTGCTAGTGGCCGCGGGTTGAACACTGAAGCTTTCTTT
once	TRBV2	TRBD2	TRBJ2-1	CASSKGTSGSLDEQFF	TGTGCCAGCAGTAAAGGGACTAGCGGGAGTTTGGATGAGCAGTTCTTC
once	TRBV11-2	TRBD2	TRBJ2-1	CASSLVVSASGRSNEQFF	TGTGCCAGCAGCTTAGTAGTGTCCGCTAGCGGGAGGAGCAATGAGCAGTTCTTC
few	TRBV6-5	TRBD1	TRBJ1-5	CASSVGQGGNQPQHF	TGTGCCAGCAGCGTAGGACAGGGGGGCAATCAGCCCCAGCATTTT
.	TRBV2	.	TRBJ2-2	CASRASGPFGGELFF	TGTGCCAGCAGGGCATCGGGTCCATTTGGCGGGGAGCTGTTTTTT
.	TRBV5-1	.	TRBJ1-1	CASSLPSEAFF	TGCGCCAGCAGCTTGCCCTCTGAAGCTTTCTTT
.	TRBV7-2	.	TRBJ1-6	CASSSGVVSSPLHF	TGTGCCAGCAGCTCGGGGGTCGTAAGTTCACCCCTCCACTTT
.	TRBV10-2	TRBD2	TRBJ2-1	CASWEGEGTEQFF	TGCGCCAGCTGGGAGGGAGAAGGGACTGAGCAGTTCTTC
few	TRBV2	.	TRBJ1-2	CASSGQASNYGYTF	TGTGCCAGCAGTGGACAGGCTTCTAACTATGGCTACACCTTC
many	TRBV14	TRBD2	TRBJ2-7	CASSSRREKTYEQYF	TGTGCCAGCAGCTCCCGGCGGGAGAAGACCTACGAGCAGTACTTC